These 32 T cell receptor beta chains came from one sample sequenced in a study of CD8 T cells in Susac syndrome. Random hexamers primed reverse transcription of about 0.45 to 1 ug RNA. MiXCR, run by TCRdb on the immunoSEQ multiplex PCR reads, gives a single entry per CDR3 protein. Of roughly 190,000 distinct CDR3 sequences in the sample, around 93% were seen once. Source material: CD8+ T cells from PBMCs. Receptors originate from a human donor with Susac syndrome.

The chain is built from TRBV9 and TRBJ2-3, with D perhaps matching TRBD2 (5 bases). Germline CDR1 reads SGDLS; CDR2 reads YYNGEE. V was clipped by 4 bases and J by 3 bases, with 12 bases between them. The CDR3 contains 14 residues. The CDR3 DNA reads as TGTGCCAGCAGCTCCGGAAGGAGGACAGATACGCAGTATTTT. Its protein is CASSSGRRTDTQYF. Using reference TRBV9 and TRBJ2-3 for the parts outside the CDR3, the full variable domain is DSGVTQTPKHLITATGQRVTLRCSPRSGDLSVYWYQQSLDQGLQFLIQYYNGEERAKGNILERFSAQQFPDLHSELNLSSLELGDSALYFCASSSGRRTDTQYFGPGTRLTVL.

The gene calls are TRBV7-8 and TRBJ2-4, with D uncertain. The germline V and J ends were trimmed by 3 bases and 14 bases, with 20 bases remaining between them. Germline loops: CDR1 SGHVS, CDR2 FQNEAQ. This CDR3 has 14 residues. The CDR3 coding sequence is TGTGCCAGCAGCTTCCCCTCGACTGGGCCAGCCGAGTACTTC. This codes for CASSFPSTGPAEYF.

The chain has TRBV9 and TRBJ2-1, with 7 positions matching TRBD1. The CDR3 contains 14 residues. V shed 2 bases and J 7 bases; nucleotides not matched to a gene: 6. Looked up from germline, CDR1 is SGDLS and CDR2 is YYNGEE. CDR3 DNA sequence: TGTGCCAGCAGCGTGCCGACAGGGTCTAATGAGCAGTTCTTC. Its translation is CASSVPTGSNEQFF. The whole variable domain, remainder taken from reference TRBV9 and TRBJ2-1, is DSGVTQTPKHLITATGQRVTLRCSPRSGDLSVYWYQQSLDQGLQFLIQYYNGEERAKGNILERFSAQQFPDLHSELNLSSLELGDSALYFCASSVPTGSNEQFFGPGTRLTVL.

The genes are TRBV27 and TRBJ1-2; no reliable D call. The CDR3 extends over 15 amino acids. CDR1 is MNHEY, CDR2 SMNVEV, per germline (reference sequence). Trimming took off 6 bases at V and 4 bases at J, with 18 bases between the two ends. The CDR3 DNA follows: TGTGCCAGCAGGGTGGGAAAGCCTTCACTCTATGGCTACACCTTC. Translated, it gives CASRVGKPSLYGYTF.

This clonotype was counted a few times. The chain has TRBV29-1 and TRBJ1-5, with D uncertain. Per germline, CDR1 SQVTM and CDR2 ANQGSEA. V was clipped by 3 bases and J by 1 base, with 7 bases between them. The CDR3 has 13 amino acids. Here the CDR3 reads CSVDVGSNQPQHF. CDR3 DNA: TGCAGCGTTGATGTGGGGAGCAATCAGCCCCAGCATTTT.

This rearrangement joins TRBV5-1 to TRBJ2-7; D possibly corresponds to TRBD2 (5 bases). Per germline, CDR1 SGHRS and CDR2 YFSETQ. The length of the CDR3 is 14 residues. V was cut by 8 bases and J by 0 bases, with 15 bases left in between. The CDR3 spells CASTFSASSYEQYF. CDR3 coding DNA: TGCGCCAGTACCTTTAGCGCCTCCTCCTACGAGCAGTACTTC. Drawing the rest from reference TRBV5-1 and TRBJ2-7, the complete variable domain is KAGVTQTPRYLIKTRGQQVTLSCSPISGHRSVSWYQQTPGQGLQFLFEYFSETQRNKGNFPGRFSGRQFSNSRSEMNVSTLELGDSALYLCASTFSASSYEQYFGPGTRLTVT.

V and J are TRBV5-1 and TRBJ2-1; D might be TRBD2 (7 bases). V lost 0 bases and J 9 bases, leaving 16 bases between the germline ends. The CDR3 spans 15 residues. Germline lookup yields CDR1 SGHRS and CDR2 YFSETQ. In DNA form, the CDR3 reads TGCGCCAGCAGCTTGGAGGTGGGGGGGCCGCGTGAGCAGTTCTTC. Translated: CASSLEVGGPREQFF.

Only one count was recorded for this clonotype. CDR3 sequence (DNA): TGTGCCAGCAGCTTAAGGACTAGCGGGGGAGACACCGGGGAGCTGTTTTTT. Protein: CASSLRTSGGDTGELFF. The genes are TRBV9 and TRBJ2-2; 13 bases align to TRBD2. Per germline, CDR1 SGDLS and CDR2 YYNGEE. This CDR3 spans 17 amino acids. V shed 4 bases, J shed 3 bases, and the junction held 6 bases outside the gene matches.

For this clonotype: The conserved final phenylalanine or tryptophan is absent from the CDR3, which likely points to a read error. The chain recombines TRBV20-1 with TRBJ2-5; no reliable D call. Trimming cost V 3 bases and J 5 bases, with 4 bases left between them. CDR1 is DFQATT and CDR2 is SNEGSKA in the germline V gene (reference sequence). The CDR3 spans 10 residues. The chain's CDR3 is CSARSETQYL. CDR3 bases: TGCAGTGCTAGGTCCGAGACCCAGTACCTC.

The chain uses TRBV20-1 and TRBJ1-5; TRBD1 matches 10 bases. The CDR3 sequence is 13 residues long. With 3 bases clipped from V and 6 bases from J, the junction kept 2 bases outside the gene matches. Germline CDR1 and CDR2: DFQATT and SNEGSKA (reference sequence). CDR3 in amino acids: CSARRDRGQPQHF. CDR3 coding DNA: TGCAGTGCTAGGAGGGACAGGGGTCAGCCCCAGCATTTT.

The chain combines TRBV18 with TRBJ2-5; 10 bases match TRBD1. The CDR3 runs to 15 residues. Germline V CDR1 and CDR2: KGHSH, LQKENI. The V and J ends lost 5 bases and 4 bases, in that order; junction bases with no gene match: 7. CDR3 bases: TGTGCCAGCTCATCCACCGGGACAGGGGTAGAGACCCAGTACTTC. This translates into CASSSTGTGVETQYF.

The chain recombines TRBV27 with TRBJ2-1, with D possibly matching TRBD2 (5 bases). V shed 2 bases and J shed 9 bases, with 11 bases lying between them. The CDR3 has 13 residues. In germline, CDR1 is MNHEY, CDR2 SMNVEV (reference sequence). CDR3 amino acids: CASSLGAAGEQFF. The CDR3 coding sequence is TGTGCCAGCAGTTTAGGAGCGGCTGGTGAGCAGTTCTTC.

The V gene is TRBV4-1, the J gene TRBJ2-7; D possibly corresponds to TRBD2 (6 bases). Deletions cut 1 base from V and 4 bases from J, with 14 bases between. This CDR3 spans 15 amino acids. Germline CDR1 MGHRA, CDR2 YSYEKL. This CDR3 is CASSQGGGRSYEQYF. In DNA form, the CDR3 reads TGCGCCAGCAGCCAAGGTGGAGGGAGAAGTTACGAGCAGTACTTC.

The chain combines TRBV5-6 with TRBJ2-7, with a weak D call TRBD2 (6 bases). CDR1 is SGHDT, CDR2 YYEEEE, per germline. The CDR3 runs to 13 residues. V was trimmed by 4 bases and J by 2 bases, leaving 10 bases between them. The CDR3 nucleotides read TGTGCCAGCAGCCAGACGGGAGCCTACGAGCAGTACTTC. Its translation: CASSQTGAYEQYF. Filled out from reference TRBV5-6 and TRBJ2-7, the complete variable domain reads DAGVTQSPTHLIKTRGQQVTLRCSPKSGHDTVSWYQQALGQGPQFIFQYYEEEERQRGNFPDRFSGHQFPNYSSELNVNALLLGDSALYLCASSQTGAYEQYFGPGTRLTVT.

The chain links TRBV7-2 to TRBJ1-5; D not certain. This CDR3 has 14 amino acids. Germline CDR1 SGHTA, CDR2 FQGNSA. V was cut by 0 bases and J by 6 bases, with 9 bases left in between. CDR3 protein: CASSLAEGSQPQHF. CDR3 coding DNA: TGTGCCAGCAGCTTAGCGGAGGGAAGTCAGCCCCAGCATTTT.

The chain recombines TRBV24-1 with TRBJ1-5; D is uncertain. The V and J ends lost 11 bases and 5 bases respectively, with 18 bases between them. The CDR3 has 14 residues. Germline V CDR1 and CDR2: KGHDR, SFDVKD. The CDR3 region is CAIEGGETHQPQHF. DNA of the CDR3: TGTGCCATCGAGGGCGGGGAAACTCATCAGCCCCAGCATTTT.

CDR3: CASSNILPSNEQFF. The CDR3 DNA follows: TGTGCCAGCAGCAATATTCTCCCTTCCAATGAGCAGTTCTTC. This chain uses TRBV2 with TRBJ2-1; D gene uncertain. Looked up from germline, CDR1 is SNHLY and CDR2 is FYNNEI. The CDR3 totals 14 residues. V was clipped by 6 bases and J by 6 bases, with 15 bases between them.

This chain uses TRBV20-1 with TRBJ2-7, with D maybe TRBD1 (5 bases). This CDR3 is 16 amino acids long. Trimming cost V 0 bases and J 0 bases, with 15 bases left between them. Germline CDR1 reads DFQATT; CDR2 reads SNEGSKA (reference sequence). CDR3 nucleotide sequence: TGCAGTGCTAGAGATTTTAGACAGTCGGACTCCTACGAGCAGTACTTC. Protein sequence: CSARDFRQSDSYEQYF.

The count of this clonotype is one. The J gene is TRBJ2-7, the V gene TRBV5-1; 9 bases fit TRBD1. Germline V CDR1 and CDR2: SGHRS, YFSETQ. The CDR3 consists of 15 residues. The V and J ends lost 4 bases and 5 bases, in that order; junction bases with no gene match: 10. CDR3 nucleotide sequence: TGCGCCAGCAGCCTTAGGGGACAGGGTACTGACGAGCAGTACTTC. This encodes CASSLRGQGTDEQYF.

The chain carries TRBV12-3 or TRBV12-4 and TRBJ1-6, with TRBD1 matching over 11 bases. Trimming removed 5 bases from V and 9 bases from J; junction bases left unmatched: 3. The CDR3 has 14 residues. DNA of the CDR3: TGTGCCAGCAGTCCCGGGACAGGGGGTTCACCCCTCCACTTT. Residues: CASSPGTGGSPLHF.

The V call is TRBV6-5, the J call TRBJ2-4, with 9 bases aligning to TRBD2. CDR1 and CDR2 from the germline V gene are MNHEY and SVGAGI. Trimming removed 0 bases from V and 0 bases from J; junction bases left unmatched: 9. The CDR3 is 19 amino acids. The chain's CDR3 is CASSYSAGGAFGAKNIQYF. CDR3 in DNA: TGTGCCAGCAGTTACTCGGCGGGGGGGGCATTCGGAGCCAAAAACATTCAGTACTTC.

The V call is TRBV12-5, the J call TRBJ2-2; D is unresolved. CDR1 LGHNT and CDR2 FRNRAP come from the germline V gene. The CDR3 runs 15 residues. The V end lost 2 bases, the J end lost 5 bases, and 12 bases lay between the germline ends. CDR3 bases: TGTGCTAGTGGTTTGTCACACGGAAGAACCGGGGAGCTGTTTTTT. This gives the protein CASGLSHGRTGELFF.

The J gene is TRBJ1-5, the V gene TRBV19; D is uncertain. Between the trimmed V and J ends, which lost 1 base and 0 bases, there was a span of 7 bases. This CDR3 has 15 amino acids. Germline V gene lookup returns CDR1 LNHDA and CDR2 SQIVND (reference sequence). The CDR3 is CASSIASNSNQPQHF. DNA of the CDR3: TGTGCCAGTAGTATAGCCAGCAATAGCAATCAGCCCCAGCATTTT.

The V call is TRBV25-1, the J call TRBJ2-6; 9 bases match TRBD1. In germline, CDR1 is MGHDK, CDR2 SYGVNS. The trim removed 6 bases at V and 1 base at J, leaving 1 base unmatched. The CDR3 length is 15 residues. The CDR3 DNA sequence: TGTGCCAGCAGGGACAGGGGTTCTGGGGCCAACGTCCTGACTTTC. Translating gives CASRDRGSGANVLTF.

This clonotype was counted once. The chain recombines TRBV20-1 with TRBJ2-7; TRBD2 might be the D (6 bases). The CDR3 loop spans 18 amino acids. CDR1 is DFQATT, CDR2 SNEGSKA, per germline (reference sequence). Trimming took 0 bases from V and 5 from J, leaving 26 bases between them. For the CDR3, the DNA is TGCAGTGCTAGAGATCAGGGCACCCCGTTAGCGAGGAGGGACGAGCAGTACTTC. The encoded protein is CSARDQGTPLARRDEQYF.

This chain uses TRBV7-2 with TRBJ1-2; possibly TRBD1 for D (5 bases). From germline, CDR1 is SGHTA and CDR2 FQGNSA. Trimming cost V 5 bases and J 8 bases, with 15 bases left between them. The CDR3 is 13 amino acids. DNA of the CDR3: TGTGCCAGCAGCGCACGACAGCGCTCAGGCTACACCTTC. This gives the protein CASSARQRSGYTF.

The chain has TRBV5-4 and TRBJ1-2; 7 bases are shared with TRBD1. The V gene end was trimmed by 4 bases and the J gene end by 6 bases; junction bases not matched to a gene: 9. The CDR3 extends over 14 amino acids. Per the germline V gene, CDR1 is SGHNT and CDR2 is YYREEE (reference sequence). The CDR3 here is CASSARQGSNGYTF. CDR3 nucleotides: TGTGCCAGCAGCGCGAGACAGGGTTCGAATGGCTACACCTTC.

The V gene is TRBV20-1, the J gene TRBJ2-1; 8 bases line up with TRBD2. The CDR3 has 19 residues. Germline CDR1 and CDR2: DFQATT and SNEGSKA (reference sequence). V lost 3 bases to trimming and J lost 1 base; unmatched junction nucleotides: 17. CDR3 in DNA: TGCAGTGCTAGTCTCGGAGAACATGCGGCGGGAGGATCCTACAATGAGCAGTTCTTC. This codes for CSASLGEHAAGGSYNEQFF.

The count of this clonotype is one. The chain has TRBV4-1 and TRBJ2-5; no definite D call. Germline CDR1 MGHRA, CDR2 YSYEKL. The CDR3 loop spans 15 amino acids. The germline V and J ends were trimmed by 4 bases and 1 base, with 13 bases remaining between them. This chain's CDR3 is CASSPGVNSQETQYF. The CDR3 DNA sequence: TGCGCCAGCAGCCCGGGCGTAAACAGCCAAGAGACCCAGTACTTC.

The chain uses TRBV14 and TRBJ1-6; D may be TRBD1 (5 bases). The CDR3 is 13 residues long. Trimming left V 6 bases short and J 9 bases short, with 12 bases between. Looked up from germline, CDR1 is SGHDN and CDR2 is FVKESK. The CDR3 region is CASRPQGSSPLHF. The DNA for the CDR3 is TGTGCCAGCAGGCCCCAGGGCAGTTCACCCCTCCACTTT.

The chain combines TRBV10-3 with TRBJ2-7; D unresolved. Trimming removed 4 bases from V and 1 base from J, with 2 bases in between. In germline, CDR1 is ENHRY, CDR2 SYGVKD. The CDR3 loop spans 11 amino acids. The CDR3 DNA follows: TGTGCCATCAGTGGGTCCTACGAGCAGTACTTC. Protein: CAISGSYEQYF.

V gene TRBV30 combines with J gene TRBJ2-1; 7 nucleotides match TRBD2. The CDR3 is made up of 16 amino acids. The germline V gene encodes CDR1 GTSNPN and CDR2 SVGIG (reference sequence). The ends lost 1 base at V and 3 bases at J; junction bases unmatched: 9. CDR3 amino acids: CAWSEFGDYLYNEQFF. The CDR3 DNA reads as TGTGCCTGGAGTGAGTTTGGGGACTACCTCTACAATGAGCAGTTCTTC.